The 18 T cell receptor beta chains in this list originate from one sample, sequenced in a study of blood T cell repertoires in COVID-19. TCRdb keeps only in-frame clones here, not all; method: immunoSEQ multiplex PCR. The sample records fewer than 300,000 clones, 75% to 90% being singletons. The specimen was peripheral blood. These receptors came from a woman aged 35 to 49 who had recovered from COVID-19.

The rearrangement uses TRBV7-2 and TRBJ2-7; 8 bases line up with TRBD1. Germline CDR1 reads SGHTA; CDR2 reads FQGNSA. This CDR3 spans 15 amino acids. The J segment lost 2 bases and the V segment lost 7 bases, leaving 10 bases of the junction unmatched. CDR3 sequence reads: CASNIFGTGPYEQYF. The CDR3 nucleotides read TGTGCCAGCAACATCTTCGGGACAGGTCCCTACGAGCAGTACTTC.

The chain joins TRBV13 to TRBJ1-6; no definite D call. Trimming pared 0 bases from V and 3 bases from J, leaving 9 bases between. Germline-derived CDR1 and CDR2 are PRHDT and FYEKMQ (reference sequence). The CDR3 runs to 16 residues. The CDR3 protein is CASSLGVILYNSPLHF. The CDR3 DNA reads as TGTGCCAGCAGCTTAGGCGTAATCCTCTATAATTCACCCCTCCACTTT.

Note on this clone: An end of the junction differs from the germline gene, which may be a read error. The rearrangement joins TRBV7-3 to TRBJ2-2; 8 nucleotides match TRBD2. CDR1 and CDR2 from the germline V gene are SGHTA and FQGTGA. The CDR3 runs 16 residues. CDR3 bases: TGTGCCAGCAGCGTAACTAGCGGAACGAACACCGGGGAGCTGTTTTTT. It codes for CASSVTSGTNTGELFF.

The rearrangement uses TRBV10-3 and TRBJ2-5, with 7 bases fitting TRBD2. The V gene's germline CDR1 is ENHRY and CDR2 SYGVKD. V gave up 5 bases and J gave up 7 bases; unmatched junction bases: 10. This CDR3 spans 14 amino acids. The CDR3 DNA reads TGTGCCATCAGTCCTGAGGTCCCGGGGGGGACCCAGTACTTC. As protein: CAISPEVPGGTQYF.

The chain carries TRBV24-1 and TRBJ2-1; no clear D gene. Trimming shortened V by 2 bases and J by 4 bases, and 8 bases separated the two germline ends. Germline V CDR1 and CDR2: KGHDR, SFDVKD. The CDR3 runs 14 residues. Written as DNA, the CDR3 is TGTGCCACCAGTGATTCTAGAGCTTACAATGAGCAGTTCTTC. Protein product: CATSDSRAYNEQFF.

This clone turned up a few times. This chain connects TRBV7-6 to TRBJ2-2; the D is unclear. CDR3 length: 14 residues. Looked up from germline, CDR1 is SGHVS and CDR2 is FNYEAQ. Between the trimmed V and J ends, which lost 0 bases and 4 bases, there was a span of 6 bases. CDR3 coding DNA: TGTGCCAGCAGCTTAGCGCAAGCCACCGGGGAGCTGTTTTTT. It translates to CASSLAQATGELFF.

The J gene is TRBJ2-7, the V gene TRBV6-5; 7 bases match TRBD1. CDR3 length: 14 amino acids. Germline CDR1 MNHEY, CDR2 SVGAGI. With V trimmed by 6 bases and J by 6 bases, 11 bases remained unmatched. In DNA form, the CDR3 reads TGTGCCAGCAGAGAGGGGGCGGAAGCCTCCGAGCAGTACTTC. Translated, it gives CASREGAEASEQYF.

The chain recombines TRBV5-5 with TRBJ1-2, with 7 bases identical to TRBD1. The CDR3 has 18 residues. Germline-derived CDR1 and CDR2 are SGHKS and YYEKEE (reference sequence). Germline trimming cut 4 bases from V and 1 base from J; bases unmatched to any gene: 16. The CDR3 DNA reads as TGTGCCAGCAGCCGGCTCCCCTTACTGGGACAGAATAACTATGGCTACACCTTC. It is translated as CASSRLPLLGQNNYGYTF.

This chain joins TRBV5-8 and TRBJ2-5, with 7 nucleotides matching TRBD1. Germline V gene data show CDR1 as SGHTS and CDR2 as YDEGEE. This CDR3 is 13 amino acids long. J gave up 2 bases and V 5 bases, and 3 bases lay outside the gene matches. The CDR3 region has the DNA TGTGCCAGCAGTCGGGACAGACAAGAGACCCAGTACTTC. This gives the protein CASSRDRQETQYF.

This chain joins TRBV2 and TRBJ2-1, with TRBD1 identical over 7 bases. The V gene's germline CDR1 is SNHLY and CDR2 FYNNEI. The ends lost 6 bases at V and 5 bases at J; junction bases unmatched: 10. This CDR3 has 15 amino acids. This CDR3 reads CASRMDRSGDNEQFF. The CDR3 DNA follows: TGTGCCAGCAGGATGGACAGGTCCGGCGACAATGAGCAGTTCTTC.

This clone has just one count. The CDR3 reads CASSLAVQISYNEQFF. DNA of the CDR3: TGCGCCAGCAGCTTGGCGGTACAGATCTCCTACAATGAGCAGTTCTTC. The genes are TRBV5-1 and TRBJ2-1; D not certain. The CDR3 runs 16 residues. Germline V gene sequence: CDR1 SGHRS, CDR2 YFSETQ. V lost 0 bases, J lost 0 bases, and 10 bases lay in between.

This rearrangement joins TRBV6-6 to TRBJ1-4; a weak D match, TRBD1 (5 bases). With 1 base removed from V and 0 bases from J, the gap between germline ends came to 9 bases. CDR1 and CDR2 from the germline V gene are MNHNY and SVGAGI (reference sequence). The CDR3 spans 16 residues. The CDR3: CASSYWGGATNEKLFF. The CDR3 DNA is TGTGCCAGCAGTTACTGGGGGGGGGCAACTAATGAAAAACTGTTTTTT.

As to this clone: The identical CDR3 is also encoded by other nucleotide sequences in the sample. The CDR3 loop reads CASSLEGQGMNTEAFF. The DNA of the CDR3 is TGTGCCAGCAGCTTGGAAGGACAGGGGATGAACACTGAAGCTTTCTTT. The chain recombines TRBV5-4 with TRBJ1-1; 9 positions match TRBD1. The V and J ends lost 0 bases and 0 bases, in that order; junction bases with no gene match: 3. CDR1 is SGHNT and CDR2 is YYREEE in the germline V gene (reference sequence). CDR3 length equals 16 residues. Full variable domain (outside the CDR3, taken from reference TRBV5-4 and TRBJ1-1): ETGVTQSPTHLIKTRGQQVTLRCSSQSGHNTVSWYQQALGQGPQFIFQYYREEENGRGNFPPRFSGLQFPNYSSELNVNALELDDSALYLCASSLEGQGMNTEAFFGQGTRLTVV.

CDR3 DNA: TGTGCCAGCAGCCAACAGACCTACACAGATACGCAGTATTTT. Translation: CASSQQTYTDTQYF. The chain carries TRBV7-3 and TRBJ2-3, with D uncertain. The CDR3 loop spans 14 amino acids. Germline CDR1 reads SGHTA; CDR2 reads FQGTGA. V was shortened by 5 bases and J by 2 bases, with 11 bases between the two germline ends. Looking up the rest from reference TRBV7-3 and TRBJ2-3 gives the full variable domain: GAGVSQTPSNKVTEKGKYVELRCDPISGHTALYWYRQSLGQGPEFLIYFQGTGAADDSGLPNDRFFAVRPEGSVSTLKIQRTERGDSAVYLCASSQQTYTDTQYFGPGTRLTVL.

This chain joins TRBV10-3 and TRBJ2-3; 9 bases line up with TRBD2. Germline CDR1 reads ENHRY; CDR2 reads SYGVKD. This CDR3 has 12 amino acids. V lost 10 bases and J lost 1; bases outside the gene matches: 0. CDR3 in amino acids: CATSGGTDTQYF. The CDR3 nucleotides are TGTGCCACTAGCGGGGGCACAGATACGCAGTATTTT.

The V and J genes are TRBV4-3 and TRBJ1-6, with 7 bases identical to TRBD1. The CDR3 loop spans 16 amino acids. Trimming took 0 bases from V and 7 from J; bases not matched to a gene: 6. CDR1 is LGHNA and CDR2 is YSLEER in the germline V gene. CDR3 sequence: CASSQDQRGRNSPLHF. The CDR3 coding sequence is TGCGCCAGCAGCCAAGATCAGAGGGGGCGGAATTCACCCCTCCACTTT.

V usage is TRBV6-5 and J usage is TRBJ1-2, with 7 bases matching TRBD1. With 10 bases clipped from V and 4 bases from J, the junction kept 9 bases outside the gene matches. The CDR3 runs 13 residues. Germline-derived CDR1 and CDR2 are MNHEY and SVGAGI. CDR3 protein: CAIREGAGYGYTF. The CDR3 nucleotides are TGTGCCATCAGGGAGGGGGCGGGCTATGGCTACACCTTC.

This chain uses TRBV5-5 with TRBJ1-1; the D is unclear. Trimming took off 3 bases at V and 1 base at J, with 10 bases between the two ends. This CDR3 is built from 14 residues. Germline values: CDR1 SGHKS, CDR2 YYEKEE (reference sequence). CDR3 nucleotide sequence: TGTGCCAGCAGCTCCTCAGGTGGGAACACTGAAGCTTTCTTT. Its protein product is CASSSSGGNTEAFF.